This TCR beta chain was documented in a study of T-cell memory formation after mild COVID-19. Study conclusions and caveats: Some responding clones appeared in pre-infection memory, suggesting cross-reactive memory joined. Contracting CD4+ clones sat mainly in CM and EM; CD8+ in EMRA.

Concerning this clonotype itself: Its antigen remains unidentified.

The CDR3 sequence is 15 residues long. Germline CDR1 and CDR2: SEHNR and FQNEAQ (reference sequence). The trim removed 5 bases at V and 7 bases at J, leaving 9 bases unmatched. TCRdb redid the calling of the 5' RACE reads with MiXCR, one entry per CDR3 protein. The repertoire holds about 610,000 distinct CDR3 sequences, with around 15% as singletons. The origin of this receptor is an adult woman who had mild COVID-19 (a few samples of this study predate the infection). Cell type and time point are not known. Sequencing input: PBMCs or a T cell subset sorted from them (not recorded which). The chain employs TRBV7-9 and TRBJ2-7, with 12 bases fitting TRBD1. The CDR3 spells CASSPMGQGAREQYF. The CDR3 DNA sequence: TGTGCCAGCAGCCCAATGGGACAGGGGGCGCGGGAGCAGTACTTC.